This T cell receptor (beta chain) was captured in a study of tumor T cells in aggressive B-cell lymphoma. Here immunoSEQ multiplex PCR was the method, and the copy in TCRdb shows in-frame clones only, minus some. The profile shows about 920 clones, roughly 88% of them singletons. Germline assignment: CDR1 KGHSH and CDR2 LQKENI. V shed 3 bases, J shed 2 bases, and the junction held 4 bases outside the gene matches. This CDR3 region has 15 residues. Sequenced sample: tumor tissue. The receptor was derived from an adult with diffuse large B cell lymphoma. The chain uses TRBV18 and TRBJ2-5; 9 bases are shared with TRBD1. CDR3 sequence reads: CASSPRTGVQETQYF. The DNA for the CDR3 is TGTGCCAGCTCACCCCGGACAGGGGTACAAGAGACCCAGTACTTC.